The sequence of this TCR beta chain was determined in a study of a mutant IDH1 vaccine in newly diagnosed glioma. Time point specified: week 11, during vaccination. The content of each vaccine dose was 300 ug of mutant IDH1 20-mer peptide, and topical imiquimod accompanied it. From germline, CDR1 is SGHRS and CDR2 YFSETQ. Trimming left V 3 bases short and J 5 bases short, with 14 bases between. The CDR3 spans 14 residues. Repertoires were generated with immunoSEQ multiplex PCR, while TCRdb's copy carries only in-frame clones and drops some. The sample shows tens of thousands of clones, approximately 80% of them seen only once. About this clone itself: Its antigen is unidentified.

Sample: PBMCs, taken from a glioma patient whose treatment included an IDH1 peptide vaccine. The receptor's source is a man aged 45-65 years with glioma. V is TRBV5-1 and J is TRBJ1-1; no definite D call. The CDR3 sequence is CASSWAPERTEAFF. The CDR3 DNA reads as TGCGCCAGCAGCTGGGCCCCCGAGAGAACTGAAGCTTTCTTT.